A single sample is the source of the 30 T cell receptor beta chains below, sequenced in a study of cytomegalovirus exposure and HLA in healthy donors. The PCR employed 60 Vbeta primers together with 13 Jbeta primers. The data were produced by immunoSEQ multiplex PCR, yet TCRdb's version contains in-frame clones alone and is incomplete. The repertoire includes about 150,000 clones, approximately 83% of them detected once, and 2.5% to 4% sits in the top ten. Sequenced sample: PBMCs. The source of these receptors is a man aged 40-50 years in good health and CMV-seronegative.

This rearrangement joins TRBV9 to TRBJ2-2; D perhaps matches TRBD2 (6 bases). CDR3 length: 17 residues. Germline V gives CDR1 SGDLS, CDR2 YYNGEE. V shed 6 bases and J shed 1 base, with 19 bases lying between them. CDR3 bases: TGTGCCAGCACAAATAGCCGGGACTCTCGGAACACCGGGGAGCTGTTTTTT. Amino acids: CASTNSRDSRNTGELFF.

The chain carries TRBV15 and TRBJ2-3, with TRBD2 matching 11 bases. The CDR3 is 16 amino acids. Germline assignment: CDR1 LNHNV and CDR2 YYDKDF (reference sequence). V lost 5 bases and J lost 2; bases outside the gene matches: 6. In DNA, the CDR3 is TGTGCCACCAGCGGCCCGGGACTAGCGGACACAGATACGCAGTATTTT. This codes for CATSGPGLADTDTQYF.

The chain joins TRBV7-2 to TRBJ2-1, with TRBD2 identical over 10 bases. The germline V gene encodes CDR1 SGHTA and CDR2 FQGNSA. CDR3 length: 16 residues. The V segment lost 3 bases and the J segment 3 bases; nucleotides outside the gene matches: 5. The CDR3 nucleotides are TGTGCCAGCAGCTTCTCTAGCGGGGGAAACTACAATGAGCAGTTCTTC. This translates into CASSFSSGGNYNEQFF.

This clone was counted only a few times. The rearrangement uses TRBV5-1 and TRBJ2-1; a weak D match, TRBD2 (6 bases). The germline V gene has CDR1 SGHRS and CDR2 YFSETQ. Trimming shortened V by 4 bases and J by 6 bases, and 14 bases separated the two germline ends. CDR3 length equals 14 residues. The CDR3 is CASSGAGPGNEQFF. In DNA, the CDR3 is TGCGCCAGCAGCGGAGCGGGTCCCGGCAATGAGCAGTTCTTC.

Written as DNA, the CDR3 is TGTGCCAGCAGACTAGCGGGGCCCCTCGTCAATGAGCAGTTCTTC. Amino acids: CASRLAGPLVNEQFF. The rearrangement links TRBV7-2 to TRBJ2-1; TRBD2 matches at 10 bases. Per germline, CDR1 SGHTA and CDR2 FQGNSA. CDR3 length: 15 residues. The trim removed 6 bases at V and 6 bases at J, leaving 8 bases unmatched.

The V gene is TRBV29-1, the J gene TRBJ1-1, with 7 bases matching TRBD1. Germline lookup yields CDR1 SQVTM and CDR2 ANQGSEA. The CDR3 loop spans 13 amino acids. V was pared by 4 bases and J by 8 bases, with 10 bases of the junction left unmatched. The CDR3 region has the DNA TGCAGCGTTGTATCGTCCGAGACAGGGGAAGCTTTCTTT. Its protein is CSVVSSETGEAFF.

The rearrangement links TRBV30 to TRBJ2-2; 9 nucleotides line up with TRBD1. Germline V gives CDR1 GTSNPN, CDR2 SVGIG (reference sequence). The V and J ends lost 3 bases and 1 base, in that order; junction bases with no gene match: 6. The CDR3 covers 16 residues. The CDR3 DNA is TGTGCCTGGAGGGAATCGGGACAGGGGAACACCGGGGAGCTGTTTTTT. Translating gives CAWRESGQGNTGELFF.

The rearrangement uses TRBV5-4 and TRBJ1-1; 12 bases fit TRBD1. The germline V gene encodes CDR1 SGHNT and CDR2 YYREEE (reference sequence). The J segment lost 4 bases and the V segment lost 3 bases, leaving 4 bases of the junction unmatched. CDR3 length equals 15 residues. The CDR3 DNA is TGTGCCAGCAGCTCTCCGGGACAGGGGGCCACTGAAGCTTTCTTT. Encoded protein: CASSSPGQGATEAFF.

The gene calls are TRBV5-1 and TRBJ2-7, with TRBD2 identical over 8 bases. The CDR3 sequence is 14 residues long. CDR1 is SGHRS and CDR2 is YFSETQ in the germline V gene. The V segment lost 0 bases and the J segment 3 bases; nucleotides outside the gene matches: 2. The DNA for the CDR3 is TGCGCCAGCAGCTTGGAACTAGCGGTCTACGAGCAGTACTTC. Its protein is CASSLELAVYEQYF.

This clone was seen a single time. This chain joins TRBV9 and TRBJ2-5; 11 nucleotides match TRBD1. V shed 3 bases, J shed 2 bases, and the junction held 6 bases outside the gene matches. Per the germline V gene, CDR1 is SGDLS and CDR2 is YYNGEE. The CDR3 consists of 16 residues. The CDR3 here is CASSGLGTGGQETQYF. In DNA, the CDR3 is TGTGCCAGCAGCGGTCTGGGGACAGGGGGGCAAGAGACCCAGTACTTC.

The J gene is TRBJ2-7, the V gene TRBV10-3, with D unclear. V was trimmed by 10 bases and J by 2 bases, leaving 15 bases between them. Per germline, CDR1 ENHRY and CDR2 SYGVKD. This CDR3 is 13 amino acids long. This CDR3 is CATAATVPYEQYF. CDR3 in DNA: TGTGCCACCGCGGCGACGGTTCCCTACGAGCAGTACTTC.

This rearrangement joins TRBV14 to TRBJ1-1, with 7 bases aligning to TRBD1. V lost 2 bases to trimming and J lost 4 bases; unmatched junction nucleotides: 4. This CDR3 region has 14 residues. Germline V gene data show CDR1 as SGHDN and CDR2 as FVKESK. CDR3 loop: CASSQRQGGTEAFF. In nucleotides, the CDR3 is TGTGCCAGCAGCCAACGACAGGGAGGCACTGAAGCTTTCTTT. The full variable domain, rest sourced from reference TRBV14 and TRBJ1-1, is EAGVTQFPSHSVIEKGQTVTLRCDPISGHDNLYWYRRVMGKEIKFLLHFVKESKQDESGMPNNRFLAERTGGTYSTLKVQPAELEDSGVYFCASSQRQGGTEAFFGQGTRLTVV.

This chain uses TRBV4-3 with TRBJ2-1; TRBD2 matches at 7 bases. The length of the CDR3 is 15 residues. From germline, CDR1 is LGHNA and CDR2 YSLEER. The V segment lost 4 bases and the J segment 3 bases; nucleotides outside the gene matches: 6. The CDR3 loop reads CASSPLAADYNEQFF. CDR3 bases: TGCGCCAGCAGCCCGCTAGCGGCTGACTACAATGAGCAGTTCTTC.

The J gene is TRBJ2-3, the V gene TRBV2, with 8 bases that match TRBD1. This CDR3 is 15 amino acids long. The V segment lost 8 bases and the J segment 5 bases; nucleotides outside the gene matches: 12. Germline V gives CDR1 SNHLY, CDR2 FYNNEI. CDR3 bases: TGTGCCAGCCCCCGGACAGGGACCGCCGGAGATACGCAGTATTTT. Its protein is CASPRTGTAGDTQYF.

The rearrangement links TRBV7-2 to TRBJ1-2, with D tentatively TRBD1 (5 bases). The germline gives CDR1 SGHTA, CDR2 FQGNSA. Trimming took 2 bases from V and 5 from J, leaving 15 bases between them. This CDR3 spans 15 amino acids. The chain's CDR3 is CASSLRGAPTYGYTF. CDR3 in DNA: TGTGCCAGCAGCTTACGCGGGGCTCCTACGTATGGCTACACCTTC.

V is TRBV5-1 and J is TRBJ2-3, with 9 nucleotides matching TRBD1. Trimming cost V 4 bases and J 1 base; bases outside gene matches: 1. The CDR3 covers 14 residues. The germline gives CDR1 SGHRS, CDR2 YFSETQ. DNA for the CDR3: TGCGCCAGCAGCGGGGACAGGGGCACAGATACGCAGTATTTT. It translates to CASSGDRGTDTQYF.

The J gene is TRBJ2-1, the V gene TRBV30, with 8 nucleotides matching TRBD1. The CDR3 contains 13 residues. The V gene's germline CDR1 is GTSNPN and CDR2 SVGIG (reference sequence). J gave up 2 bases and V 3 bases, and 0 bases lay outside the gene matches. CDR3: CAWSRGPYNEQFF. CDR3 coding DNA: TGTGCCTGGAGCAGGGGGCCCTACAATGAGCAGTTCTTC.

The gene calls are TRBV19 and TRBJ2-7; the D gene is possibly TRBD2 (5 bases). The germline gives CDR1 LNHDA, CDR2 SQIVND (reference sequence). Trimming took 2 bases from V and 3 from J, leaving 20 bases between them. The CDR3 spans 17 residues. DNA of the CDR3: TGTGCCAGTAGTATATCTGGCGGGCCGACTGGGATCTACGAGCAGTACTTC. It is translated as CASSISGGPTGIYEQYF.

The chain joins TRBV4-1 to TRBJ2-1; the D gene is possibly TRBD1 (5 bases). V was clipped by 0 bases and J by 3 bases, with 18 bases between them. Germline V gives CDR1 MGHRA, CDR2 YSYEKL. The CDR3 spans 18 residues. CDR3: CASSQDRYAQGYYNEQFF. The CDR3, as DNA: TGCGCCAGCAGCCAAGATCGGTATGCGCAGGGTTACTACAATGAGCAGTTCTTC.

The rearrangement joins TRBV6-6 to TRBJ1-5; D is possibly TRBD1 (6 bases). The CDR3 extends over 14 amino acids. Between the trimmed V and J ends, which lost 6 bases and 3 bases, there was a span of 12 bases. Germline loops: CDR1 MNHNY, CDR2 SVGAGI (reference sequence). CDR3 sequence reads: CASRRQDDNQPQHF. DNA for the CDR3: TGTGCCAGCAGACGACAGGACGACAATCAGCCCCAGCATTTT.

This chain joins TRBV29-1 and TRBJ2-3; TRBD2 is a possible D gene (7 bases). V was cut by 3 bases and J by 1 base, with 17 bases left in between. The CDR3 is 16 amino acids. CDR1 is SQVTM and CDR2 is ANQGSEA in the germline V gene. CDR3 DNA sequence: TGCAGCGTTGAGGGGGCCTGGCTAGCGGGCACAGATACGCAGTATTTT. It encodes CSVEGAWLAGTDTQYF.

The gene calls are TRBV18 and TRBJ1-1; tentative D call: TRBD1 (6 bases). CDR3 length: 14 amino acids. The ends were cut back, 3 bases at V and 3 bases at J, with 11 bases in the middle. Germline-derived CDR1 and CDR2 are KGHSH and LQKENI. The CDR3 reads CASSPYAGDTEAFF. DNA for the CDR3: TGTGCCAGCTCACCTTATGCAGGGGACACTGAAGCTTTCTTT.

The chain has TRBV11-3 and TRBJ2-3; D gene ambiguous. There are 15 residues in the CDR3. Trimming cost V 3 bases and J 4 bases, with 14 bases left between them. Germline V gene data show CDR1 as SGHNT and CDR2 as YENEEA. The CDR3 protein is CASSLRVGWADTQYF. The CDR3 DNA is TGTGCCAGCAGCTTGAGAGTGGGCTGGGCAGATACGCAGTATTTT.

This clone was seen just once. The CDR3 DNA reads as TGTGCCAGCAGCTTAGCGGGCAGCTCCTACAATGAGCAGTTCTTC. Translated: CASSLAGSSYNEQFF. The genes are TRBV7-9 and TRBJ2-1; unclear D gene. The V and J ends lost 0 bases and 0 bases respectively, with 6 bases between them. CDR3 size: 15 residues. The germline CDR1 and CDR2 sequences are SEHNR and FQNEAQ (reference sequence).

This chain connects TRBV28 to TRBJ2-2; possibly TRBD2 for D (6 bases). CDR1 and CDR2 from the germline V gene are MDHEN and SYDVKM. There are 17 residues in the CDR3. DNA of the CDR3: TGTGCTTGCCGATTACGGGGGACCTTAATGTACACCGGGGAGCTGTTTTTT. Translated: CACRLRGTLMYTGELFF. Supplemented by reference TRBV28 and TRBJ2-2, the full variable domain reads DVKVTQSSRYLVKRTGEKVFLECVQDMDHENMFWYRQDPGLGLRLIYFSYDVKMKEKGDIPEGYSVSREKKERFSLILESASTNQTSMYLCACRLRGTLMYTGELFFGEGSRLTVL.

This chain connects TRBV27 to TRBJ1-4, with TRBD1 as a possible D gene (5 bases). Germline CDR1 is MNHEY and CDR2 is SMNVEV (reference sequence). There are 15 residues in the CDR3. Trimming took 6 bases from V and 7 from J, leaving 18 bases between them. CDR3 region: CASRPLGAGSEKLFF. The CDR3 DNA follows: TGTGCCAGCAGGCCCCTAGGGGCGGGGAGTGAAAAACTGTTTTTT.

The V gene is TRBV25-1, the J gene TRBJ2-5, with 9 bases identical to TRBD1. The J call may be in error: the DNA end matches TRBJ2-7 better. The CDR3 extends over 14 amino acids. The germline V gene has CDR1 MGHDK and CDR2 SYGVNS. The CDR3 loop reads CASSGGQGRDEQYF. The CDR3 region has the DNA TGTGCCAGCAGTGGGGGACAGGGTAGGGACGAGCAGTACTTC.

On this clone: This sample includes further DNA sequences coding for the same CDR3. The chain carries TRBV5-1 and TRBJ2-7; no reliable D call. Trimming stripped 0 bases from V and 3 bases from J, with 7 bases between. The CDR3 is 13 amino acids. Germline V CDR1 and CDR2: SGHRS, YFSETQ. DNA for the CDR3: TGCGCCAGCAGCTTGGGGCAGGACTACGAGCAGTACTTC. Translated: CASSLGQDYEQYF.

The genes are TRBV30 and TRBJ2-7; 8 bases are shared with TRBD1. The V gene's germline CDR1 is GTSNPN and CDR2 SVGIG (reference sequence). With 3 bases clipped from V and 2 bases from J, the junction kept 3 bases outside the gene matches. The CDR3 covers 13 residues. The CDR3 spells CAWSGQGTYEQYF. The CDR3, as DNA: TGTGCCTGGAGCGGACAGGGAACCTACGAGCAGTACTTC.

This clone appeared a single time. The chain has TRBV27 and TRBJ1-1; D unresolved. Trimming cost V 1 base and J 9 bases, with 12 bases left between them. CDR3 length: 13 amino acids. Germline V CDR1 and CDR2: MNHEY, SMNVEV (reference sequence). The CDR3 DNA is TGTGCCAGCAGTTTATGGGGAGGGTTCAAAGCTTTCTTT. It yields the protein CASSLWGGFKAFF.